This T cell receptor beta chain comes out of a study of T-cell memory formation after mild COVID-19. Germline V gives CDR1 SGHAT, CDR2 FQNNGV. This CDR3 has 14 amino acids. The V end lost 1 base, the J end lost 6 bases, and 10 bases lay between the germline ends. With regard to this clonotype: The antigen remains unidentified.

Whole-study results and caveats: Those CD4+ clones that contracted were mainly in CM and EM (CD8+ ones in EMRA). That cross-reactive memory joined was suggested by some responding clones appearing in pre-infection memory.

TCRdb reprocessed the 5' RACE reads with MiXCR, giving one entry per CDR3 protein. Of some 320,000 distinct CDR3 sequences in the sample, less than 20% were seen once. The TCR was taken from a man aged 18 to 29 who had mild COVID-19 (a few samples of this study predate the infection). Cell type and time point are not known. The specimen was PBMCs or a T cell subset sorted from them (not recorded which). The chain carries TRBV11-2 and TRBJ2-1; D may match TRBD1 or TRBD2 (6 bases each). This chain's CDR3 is CASSLVGGRNEQFF. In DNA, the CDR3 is TGTGCCAGCAGCTTAGTGGGGGGCCGCAATGAGCAGTTCTTC.